The 4 T cell receptor beta chains presented below share a single source sample, sequenced in a study of CD8 T cells in ankylosing spondylitis. Via MiXCR, TCRdb re-called the 5' RACE reads, giving one row per CDR3 protein. The sample includes under 300,000 distinct CDR3 sequences, roughly 10% of them seen just once. Sequencing was carried out using blood, either unsorted or a sorted T cell fraction (not recorded which). The receptor source for this set is a male donor with ankylosing spondylitis or in good health (not recorded which).

J is TRBJ1-5 and V is TRBV2, with D hard to call. Germline V gene sequence: CDR1 SNHLY, CDR2 FYNNEI. The CDR3 is 15 amino acids. Trimming took 4 bases from V and 2 from J, leaving 12 bases between them. CDR3 amino acids: CASSGLRAGNQPQHF. CDR3 in DNA: TGTGCCAGCAGTGGGTTGAGGGCGGGCAATCAGCCCCAGCATTTT.

This clonotype was seen a few times. The chain employs TRBV23-1 and TRBJ2-2; tentative D call: TRBD1 (6 bases). TRBV23-1 counts as an open reading frame of uncertain function. The CDR3 runs 16 residues. V was trimmed by 7 bases and J by 0 bases, leaving 15 bases between them. In nucleotides, the CDR3 is TGCGCCAGCATCCTGGGGAAGGGGGCGAACACCGGGGAGCTGTTTTTT. Amino acid sequence: CASILGKGANTGELFF.

This clonotype was seen a handful of times. This chain links TRBV12-3 or TRBV12-4 with TRBJ1-2; unclear D gene. V lost 0 bases, J lost 8 bases, and 16 bases lay in between. This CDR3 contains 15 residues. CDR3 DNA sequence: TGTGCCAGCAGTTTAGCTGGGCGACGGGCCCCCGGCTACACCTTC. It specifies CASSLAGRRAPGYTF.

This clonotype was recorded a few times. The chain joins TRBV12-3 or TRBV12-4 to TRBJ2-1; 11 positions agree with TRBD2. V shed 5 bases, J shed 9 bases, and the junction held 6 bases outside the gene matches. This CDR3 region has 14 residues. The CDR3 region has the DNA TGTGCCAGCAGTATTAGGGGGACTAGCGGTGAGCAGTTCTTC. Its translation: CASSIRGTSGEQFF.